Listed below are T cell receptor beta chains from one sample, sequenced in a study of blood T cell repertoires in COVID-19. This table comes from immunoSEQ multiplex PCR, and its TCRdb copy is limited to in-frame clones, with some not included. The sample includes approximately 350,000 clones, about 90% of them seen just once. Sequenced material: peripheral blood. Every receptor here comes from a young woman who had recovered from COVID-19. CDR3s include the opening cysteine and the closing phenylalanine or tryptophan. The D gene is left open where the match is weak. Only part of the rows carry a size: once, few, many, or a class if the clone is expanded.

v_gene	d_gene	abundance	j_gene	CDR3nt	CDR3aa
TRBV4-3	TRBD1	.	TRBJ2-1	TGCGCCAGCAGCCAAGATATGGGGACAGCTTCCCATGAGCAGTTCTTC	CASSQDMGTASHEQFF
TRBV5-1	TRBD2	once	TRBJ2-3	TGCGCCAGCTCGCGGGGACTAGCGGGCACGATTAGCACAGATACGCAGTATTTT	CASSRGLAGTISTDTQYF
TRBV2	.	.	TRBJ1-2	TGTGCCAGCAGCCCAGGGCCTGGCTACACCTTC	CASSPGPGYTF
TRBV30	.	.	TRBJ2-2	TGTGCCTGGAGCCGTCCAGGGGGGACGAACACCGGGGAGCTGTTTTTT	CAWSRPGGTNTGELFF
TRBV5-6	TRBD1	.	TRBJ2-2	TGTGCCAGCAGCCCAGAACCAATTTGGACAGGGGACACCGGGGAGCTGTTTTTT	CASSPEPIWTGDTGELFF
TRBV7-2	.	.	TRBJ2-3	TGTGCCAGCAGCTTATTCGGCGGGAGCACAGATACGCAGTATTTT	CASSLFGGSTDTQYF
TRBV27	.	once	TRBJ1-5	TGTGCCAGCTGGCAGGGCCCCCAAACGTTTAATCAGCCCCAGCATTTT	CASWQGPQTFNQPQHF
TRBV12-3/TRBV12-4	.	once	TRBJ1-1	TGTGCCAGCTGTGGGCTCACTGAAGCTTTCTTT	CASCGLTEAFF
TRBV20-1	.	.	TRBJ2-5	TGCAGTGCGCGCTATGTGGAGACCCAGTACTTC	CSARYVETQYF
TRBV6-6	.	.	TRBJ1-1	TGTGCCAGCAGTCCCGGGAGGAACACTGAAGCTTTCTTT	CASSPGRNTEAFF
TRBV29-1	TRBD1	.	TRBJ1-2	TGCAGCGTTGAAGGGGGGACAGGAAGGTATGGCTACACCTTC	CSVEGGTGRYGYTF
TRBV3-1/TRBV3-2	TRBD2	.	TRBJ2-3	TGTGCCAGCAGCTACCGTAGCGGGGGGGATACGCAGTATTTT	CASSYRSGGDTQYF